This TCR beta chain was sequenced for a study of T cell changes during pregnancy in multiple sclerosis. CDR1 and CDR2 from the germline V gene are PRHDT and FYEKMQ (reference sequence). This CDR3 region has 15 residues. Trimming took 1 base from V and 3 from J; bases not matched to a gene: 5. Method: immunoSEQ multiplex PCR; TCRdb's copy keeps in-frame clones and lacks some. Of tens of thousands of clones in the sample, over 85% were seen once. Specimen: peripheral blood, collected after pregnancy. This chain links TRBV13 with TRBJ2-7; TRBD2 agrees at 8 bases. The receptor comes from a female donor in good health, enrolled as a control in a pregnancy study. CDR3: CASSLAGGGIYEQYF. CDR3 nucleotide sequence: TGTGCCAGCAGCTTAGCGGGCGGGGGGATCTACGAGCAGTACTTC.